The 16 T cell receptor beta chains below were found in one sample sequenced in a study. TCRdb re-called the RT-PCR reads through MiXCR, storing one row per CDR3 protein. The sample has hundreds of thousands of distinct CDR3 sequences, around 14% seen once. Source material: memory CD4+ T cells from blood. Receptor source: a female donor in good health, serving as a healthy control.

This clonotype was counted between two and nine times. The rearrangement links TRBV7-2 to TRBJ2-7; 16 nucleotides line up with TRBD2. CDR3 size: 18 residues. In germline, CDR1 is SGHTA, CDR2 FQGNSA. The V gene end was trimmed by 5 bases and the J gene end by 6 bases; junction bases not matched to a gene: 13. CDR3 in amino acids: CASSPRPGLAGGPREQYF. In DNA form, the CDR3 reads TGTGCCAGCAGCCCACGACCGGGACTAGCGGGGGGGCCGCGCGAGCAGTACTTC.

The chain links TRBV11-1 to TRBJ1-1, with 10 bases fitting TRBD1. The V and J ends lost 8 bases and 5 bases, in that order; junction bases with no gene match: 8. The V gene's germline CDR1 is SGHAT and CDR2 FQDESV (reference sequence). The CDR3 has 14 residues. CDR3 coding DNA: TGTGCCAGCCGGACAGGGGGAATGTGGACTGAAGCTTTCTTT. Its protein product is CASRTGGMWTEAFF.

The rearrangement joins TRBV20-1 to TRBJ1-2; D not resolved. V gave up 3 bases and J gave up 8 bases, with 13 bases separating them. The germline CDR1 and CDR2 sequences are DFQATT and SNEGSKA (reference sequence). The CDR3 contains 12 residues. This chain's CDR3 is CSARDFGIGYTF. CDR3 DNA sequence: TGCAGTGCTAGGGATTTTGGTATCGGCTACACCTTC.

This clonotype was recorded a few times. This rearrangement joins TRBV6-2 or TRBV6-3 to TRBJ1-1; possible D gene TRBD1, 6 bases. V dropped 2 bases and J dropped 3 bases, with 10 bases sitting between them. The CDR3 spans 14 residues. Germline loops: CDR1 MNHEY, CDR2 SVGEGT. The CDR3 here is CASSYGRGYTEAFF. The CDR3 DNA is TGTGCCAGCAGTTACGGAAGGGGGTACACTGAAGCTTTCTTT.

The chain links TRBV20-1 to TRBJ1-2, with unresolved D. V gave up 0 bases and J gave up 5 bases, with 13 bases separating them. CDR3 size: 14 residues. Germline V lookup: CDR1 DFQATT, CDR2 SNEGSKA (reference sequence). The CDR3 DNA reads TGCAGTGCTAGAGATTGGCAGGAATCTTATGGCTACACCTTC. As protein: CSARDWQESYGYTF.

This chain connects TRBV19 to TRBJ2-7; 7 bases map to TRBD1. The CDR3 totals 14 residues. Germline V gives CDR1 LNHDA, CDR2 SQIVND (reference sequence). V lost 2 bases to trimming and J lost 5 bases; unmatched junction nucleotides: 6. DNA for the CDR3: TGTGCCAGTAGTATACTACAGGGGAAGGACGAGCAGTACTTC. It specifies CASSILQGKDEQYF.

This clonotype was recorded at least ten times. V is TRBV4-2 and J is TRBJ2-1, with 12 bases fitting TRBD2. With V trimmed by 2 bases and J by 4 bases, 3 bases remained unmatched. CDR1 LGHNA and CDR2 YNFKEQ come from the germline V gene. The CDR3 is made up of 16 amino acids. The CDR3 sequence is CASSQRTSGAYNEQFF. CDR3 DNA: TGTGCCAGCAGCCAAAGGACTAGCGGGGCATACAATGAGCAGTTCTTC.

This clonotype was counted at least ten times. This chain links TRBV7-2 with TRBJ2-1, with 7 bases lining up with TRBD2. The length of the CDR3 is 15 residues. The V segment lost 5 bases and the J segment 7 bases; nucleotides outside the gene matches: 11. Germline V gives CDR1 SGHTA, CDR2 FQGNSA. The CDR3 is CASSPREGLRNEQFF. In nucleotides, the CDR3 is TGTGCCAGCAGCCCTAGGGAGGGGCTTCGAAATGAGCAGTTCTTC.

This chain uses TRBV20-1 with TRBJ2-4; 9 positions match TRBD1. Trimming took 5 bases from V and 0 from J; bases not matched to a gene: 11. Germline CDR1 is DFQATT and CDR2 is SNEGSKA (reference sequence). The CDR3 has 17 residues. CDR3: CSAPRDRVDIAKNIQYF. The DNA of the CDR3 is TGCAGTGCTCCAAGGGACAGGGTCGATATAGCCAAAAACATTCAGTACTTC.

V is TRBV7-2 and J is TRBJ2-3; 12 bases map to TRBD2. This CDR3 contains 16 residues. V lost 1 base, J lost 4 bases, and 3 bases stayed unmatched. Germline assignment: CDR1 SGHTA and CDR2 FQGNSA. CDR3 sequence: CASSLGLAGEADTQYF. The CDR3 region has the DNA TGTGCCAGCAGCTTAGGACTAGCGGGGGAAGCAGATACGCAGTATTTT. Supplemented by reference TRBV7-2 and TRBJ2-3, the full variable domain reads GAGVSQSPSNKVTEKGKDVELRCDPISGHTALYWYRQSLGQGLEFLIYFQGNSAPDKSGLPSDRFSAERTGGSVSTLTIQRTQQEDSAVYLCASSLGLAGEADTQYFGPGTRLTVL.

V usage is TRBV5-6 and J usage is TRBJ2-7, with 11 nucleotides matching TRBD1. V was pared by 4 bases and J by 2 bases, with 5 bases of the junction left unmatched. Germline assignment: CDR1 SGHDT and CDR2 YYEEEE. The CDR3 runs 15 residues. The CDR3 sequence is CASSHGQGATYEQYF. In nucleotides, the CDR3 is TGTGCCAGCAGCCATGGACAGGGGGCCACCTACGAGCAGTACTTC.

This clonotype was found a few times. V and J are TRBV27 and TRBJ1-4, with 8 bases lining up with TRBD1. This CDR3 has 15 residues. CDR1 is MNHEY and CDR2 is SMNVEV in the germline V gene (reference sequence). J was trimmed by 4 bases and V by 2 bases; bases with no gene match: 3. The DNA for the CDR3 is TGTGCCAGCAGTTTAAACAGGGGGGATAATGAAAAACTGTTTTTT. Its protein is CASSLNRGDNEKLFF. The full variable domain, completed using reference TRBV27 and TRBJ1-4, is EAQVTQNPRYLITVTGKKLTVTCSQNMNHEYMSWYRQDPGLGLRQIYYSMNVEVTDKGDVPEGYKVSRKEKRNFPLILESPSPNQTSLYFCASSLNRGDNEKLFFGSGTQLSVL.

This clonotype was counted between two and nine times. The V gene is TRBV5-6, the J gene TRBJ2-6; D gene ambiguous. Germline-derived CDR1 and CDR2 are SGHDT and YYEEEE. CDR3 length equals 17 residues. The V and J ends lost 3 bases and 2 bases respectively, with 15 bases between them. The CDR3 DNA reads TGTGCCAGCAGCTCACTTAGTCTATTGGCTGGGGCCAACGTCCTGACTTTC. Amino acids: CASSSLSLLAGANVLTF.

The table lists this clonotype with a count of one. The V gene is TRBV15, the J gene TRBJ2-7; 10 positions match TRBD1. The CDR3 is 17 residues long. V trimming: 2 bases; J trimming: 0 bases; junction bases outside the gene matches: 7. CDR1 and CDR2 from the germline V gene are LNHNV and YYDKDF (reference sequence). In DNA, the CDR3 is TGTGCCACCAGCAGATTTACGGGACAGGGGAGCTCCTACGAGCAGTACTTC. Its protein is CATSRFTGQGSSYEQYF.

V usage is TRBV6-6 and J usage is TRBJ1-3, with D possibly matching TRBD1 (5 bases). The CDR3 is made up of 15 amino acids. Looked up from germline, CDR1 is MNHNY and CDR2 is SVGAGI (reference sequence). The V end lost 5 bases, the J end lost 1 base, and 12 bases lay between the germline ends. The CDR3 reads CASSTVQGSGNTIYF. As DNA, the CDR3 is TGTGCCAGCAGTACCGTCCAGGGATCTGGAAACACCATATATTTT.

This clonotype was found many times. The CDR3 DNA reads TGTGCCAGCAGTGTGAGGGGGAGGTACGAGCAGTACTTC. Amino acid sequence: CASSVRGRYEQYF. The genes are TRBV6-1 and TRBJ2-7; the D gene could be TRBD1 or TRBD2 (6 bases each). Germline values: CDR1 MNHNS, CDR2 SASEGT. CDR3 size: 13 residues. Trimming left V 4 bases short and J 4 bases short, with 11 bases between.